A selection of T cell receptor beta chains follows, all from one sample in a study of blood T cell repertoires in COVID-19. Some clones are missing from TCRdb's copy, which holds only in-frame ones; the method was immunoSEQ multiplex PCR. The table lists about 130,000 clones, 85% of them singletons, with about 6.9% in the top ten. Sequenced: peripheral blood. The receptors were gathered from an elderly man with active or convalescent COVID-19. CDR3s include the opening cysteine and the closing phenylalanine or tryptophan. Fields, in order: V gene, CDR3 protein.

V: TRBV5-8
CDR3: CASSLDQRGYQPQHF

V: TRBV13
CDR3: CASRRAGAGRDTQYF

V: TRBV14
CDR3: CASSHRNSYEQYF

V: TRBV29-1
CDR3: CSVEEGTEAFF

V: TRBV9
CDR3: CASSARTVNIGELFF

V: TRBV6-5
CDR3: CASSPETGNTEAFF

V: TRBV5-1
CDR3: CASSLGLRGRLRATEAFF

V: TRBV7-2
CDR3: CASTVQGTNSPLHF

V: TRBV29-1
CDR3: CSAARGAREQYF

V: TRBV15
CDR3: CAIQGSGRLDTQYF

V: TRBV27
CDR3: CASSLAAGAGTDTQYF

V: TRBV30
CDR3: CAWSAGGVDIQYF

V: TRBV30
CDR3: CAWSTGQGWKNTIYF

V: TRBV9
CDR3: CASRGTGLEQYF

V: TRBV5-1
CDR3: CASSQGTSGGIETQYF

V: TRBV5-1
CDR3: CASSLKQGGLRTEAFF

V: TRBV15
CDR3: CATSRGRGTQETQYF

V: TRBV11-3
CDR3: CASSQGGQASTEAFF

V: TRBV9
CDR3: CASSVGTGAYEQYF

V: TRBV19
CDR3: CASSTGTSSNQPQHF

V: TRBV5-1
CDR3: CASSRSGRAQIITDTQYF

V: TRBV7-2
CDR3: CASSPGIRRRGYEQYF

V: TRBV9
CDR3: CASSVDGGRAYEQYF

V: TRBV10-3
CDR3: CAIRQGIVGEKLFF

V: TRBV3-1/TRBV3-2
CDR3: CASSQGRYQPQHF

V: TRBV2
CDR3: CASSGDSPTYEQYF

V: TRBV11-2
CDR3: CASSLDGLAGVEQYF

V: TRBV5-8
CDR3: CASSPRDTQYF

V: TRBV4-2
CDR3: CASSQGISAGGAYEQYF

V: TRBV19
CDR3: CASSIDSAGAEAFF

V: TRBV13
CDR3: CASRRSGSSYEQYF

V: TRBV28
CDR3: CASSLGRGALGYTF

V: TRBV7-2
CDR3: CASSLTQGTEAFF

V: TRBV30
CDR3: CAWSVSRNYGYTF

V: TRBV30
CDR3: CAWTGGGAFGTDTQYF

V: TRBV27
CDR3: CASAVSWQGQSYTF

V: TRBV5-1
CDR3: CASSTLLAGTDTQYF

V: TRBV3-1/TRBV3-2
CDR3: CASSQDKPNEGTGGELHYGYTF

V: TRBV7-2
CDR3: CASSPRDRNRGGELFF

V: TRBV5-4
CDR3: CASSRGLDYEQYF

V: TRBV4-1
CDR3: CASSQGQTATNEKLFF

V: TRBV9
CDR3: CASSPGTSGSTDTQYF

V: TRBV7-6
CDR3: CASSLQGNYGYTF

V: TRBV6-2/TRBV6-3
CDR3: CASSPRVYNEQFF

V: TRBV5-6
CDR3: CASSSPFRGVYEQYF

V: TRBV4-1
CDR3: CASSPAGRDYGYTF

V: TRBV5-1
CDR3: CASRTQGEASYEQYF

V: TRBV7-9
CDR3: CASTKQGSAEAFF

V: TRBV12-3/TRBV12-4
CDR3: CASSQTPNNEQFF

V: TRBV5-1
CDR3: CASSPLSGTGSGNTIYF

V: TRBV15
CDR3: CATSTREVRQPQHF

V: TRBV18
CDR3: CASSRLPSGTYNEQFF

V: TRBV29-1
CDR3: CSVVARGQVNEQFF

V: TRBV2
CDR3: CASILGQFDGYTF

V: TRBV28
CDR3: CASTQQGTFGQPQHF